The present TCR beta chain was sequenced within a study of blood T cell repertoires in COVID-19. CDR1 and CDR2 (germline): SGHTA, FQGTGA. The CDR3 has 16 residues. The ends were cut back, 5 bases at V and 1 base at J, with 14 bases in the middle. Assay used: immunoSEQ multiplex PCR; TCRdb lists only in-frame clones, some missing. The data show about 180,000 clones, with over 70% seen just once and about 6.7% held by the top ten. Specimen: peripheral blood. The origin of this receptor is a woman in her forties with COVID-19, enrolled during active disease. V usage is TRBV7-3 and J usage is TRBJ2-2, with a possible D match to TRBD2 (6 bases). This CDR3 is CASSRLGGRNTGELFF. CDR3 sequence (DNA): TGTGCCAGCAGCCGACTGGGAGGCCGGAACACCGGGGAGCTGTTTTTT.